The clone carrying this T cell receptor (beta chain) showed up just a few times. CDR1 is LNHDA and CDR2 is SQIVND in the germline V gene (reference sequence). V lost 6 bases to trimming and J lost 2 bases, with 14 bases between them. This CDR3 is 14 amino acids long. The sample comes from a study of control samples from healthy donors and cancer patients. TCRdb's table, derived via immunoSEQ multiplex PCR, lists solely in-frame clones and lacks some. The sample lists 150,000 to 200,000 clones, about 91% occurring once. The receptor's source is a woman aged 35 to 49 in good health. The chain joins TRBV19 to TRBJ2-7; D tentatively reads TRBD1 or TRBD2 (5 bases each). Sequenced: blood. CDR3 DNA sequence: TGTGCCAGTAGAGGGGTTCACGGGGCCTACGAGCAGTACTTC. Its protein product is CASRGVHGAYEQYF.